A selection of T cell receptor beta chains follows, all from one sample in a study of Tregs in tolerant kidney transplant recipients. Repertoires were generated with immunoSEQ multiplex PCR, while TCRdb's copy carries only in-frame clones and drops some. The sample lists tens of thousands of clones; approximately 93% were seen once. Material: CD4+ T cells from blood (PBMCs), obtained 12 months after the transplant. These receptors all come from a human patient who received a combined kidney and bone marrow transplant. Some T cells may be supplied by the graft donor. The CDR3 runs from the conserved cysteine through the conserved F or W. D genes are given only for firm matches. Size is stated for part of the rows, as once, few or many counts, or as a class when the clone is expanded.

>TRBJ1-5|TRBV25-1|16|NA|NA
TGTGCCAGCAGTGCTGGGAGGTTATCAGTTGATCAGCCCCAGCATTTT
CASSAGRLSVDQPQHF
>TRBJ2-1|TRBV7-2|14|TRBD2|NA
TGTGCCAGCAGCAAGCAACTAGCGGGTGGAGAGCAGTTCTTC
CASSKQLAGGEQFF
>TRBJ1-4|TRBV11-3|14|TRBD1|NA
TGTGCCAGCAGCCCCGGGACAGTGGATGAAAAACTGTTTTTT
CASSPGTVDEKLFF
>TRBJ2-5|TRBV14|16|NA|NA
TGTGCCAGCAGCCAATTAGGGTGGGGCAACCAAGAGACCCAGTACTTC
CASSQLGWGNQETQYF
>TRBJ2-1|TRBV7-2|15|TRBD2|NA
TGTGCCAGCAGCCTCAGGACTAGCGGGGGTAATGAGCAGTTCTTC
CASSLRTSGGNEQFF
>TRBJ2-6|TRBV14|16|NA|once
TGTGCCAGCAGCCAGAGGTTCTACTCTGGGGCCAACGTCCTGACTTTC
CASSQRFYSGANVLTF
>TRBJ1-2|TRBV15|16|NA|NA
TGTGCCACCAGCAGAGATCGGGGGGGACTTAACTATGGCTACACCTTC
CATSRDRGGLNYGYTF
>TRBJ2-3|TRBV6-1|17|NA|NA
TGTGCCAGCAGTGAGTTTTCCCGGTCCCATTCCAAGGATACGCAGTATTTT
CASSEFSRSHSKDTQYF
>TRBJ1-2|TRBV7-2|16|TRBD1|NA
TGTGCCAGCAGCAGATTGGACAGGGGGTCTAACTATGGCTACACCTTC
CASSRLDRGSNYGYTF
>TRBJ1-4|TRBV4-3|17|NA|NA
TGCGCCAGCAGCCAATCCGGCGGGGCCTTTACTAATGAAAAACTGTTTTTT
CASSQSGGAFTNEKLFF
>TRBJ1-4|TRBV19|15|TRBD1|few
TGTGCCAGTAGTCTAACCGGGACAGGGGTTGAAAAACTGTTTTTT
CASSLTGTGVEKLFF
>TRBJ2-2|TRBV18|14|NA|NA
TGTGCCAGCAGAGCCGGGATAAACACCGGGGAGCTGTTTTTT
CASRAGINTGELFF
>TRBJ2-5|TRBV30|12|NA|NA
TGTGCCTCCTTCCAGGGGGGAGAGACCCAGTACTTC
CASFQGGETQYF
>TRBJ1-1|TRBV27|15|TRBD1|NA
TGTGCCAGCACCACCGGGACAGGGCGAAACACTGAAGCTTTCTTT
CASTTGTGRNTEAFF
>TRBJ2-7|TRBV7-9|14|TRBD1|NA
TGTGCCAGCAGCGGGACAGCTTACTCCTACGAGCAGTACTTC
CASSGTAYSYEQYF
>TRBJ1-2|TRBV11-2|15|NA|NA
TGTGCCAGCAGCTTAGGACAGACGAGTGGCTATGGCTACACCTTC
CASSLGQTSGYGYTF
>TRBJ2-5|TRBV19|14|TRBD2|NA
TGTGCCAGTAGTCTGACTAGCGGGAGGGAGACCCAGTACTTC
CASSLTSGRETQYF
>TRBJ1-1|TRBV7-9|14|NA|NA
TGTGCCAGCAGCCCAGGGACATCCTGGACTGAAGCTTTCTTT
CASSPGTSWTEAFF
>TRBJ2-1|TRBV7-9|16|NA|once
TGTGCCAGCAGCCCCGACAGAAGGAGCTCCTACAATGAGCAGTTCTTC
CASSPDRRSSYNEQFF
>TRBJ2-3|TRBV7-2|15|TRBD1|NA
TGTGCCAGCAGCTTCCGGATAGGGGGCACAGATGCGCAGTATTTT
CASSFRIGGTDAQYF
>TRBJ2-5|TRBV6-6|15|NA|NA
TGTGCCAGCAACCCTTTAGCCCACGGGAAAGAGACCCAGTACTTC
CASNPLAHGKETQYF
>TRBJ1-4|TRBV7-2|14|NA|once
TGTGCCAGCAGCTTAGATAGTTCTAATGAAAAACTGTTTTTT
CASSLDSSNEKLFF
>TRBJ1-1|TRBV29-1|13|NA|once
TGCAGCGTTGGGGAGATGAGAAGCACTGAAGCTTTCTTT
CSVGEMRSTEAFF
>TRBJ1-1|TRBV6-6|16|TRBD1|NA
TGTGCCAGCAAAAAAAAGCCGACAGGGGTGAACACTGAAGCTTTCTTT
CASKKKPTGVNTEAFF
>TRBJ1-2|TRBV14|13|NA|NA
TGTGCCAGCAGCCAAGGGCTACAGTATGGCTACACCTTC
CASSQGLQYGYTF
>TRBJ2-7|TRBV7-2|16|NA|NA
TGTGCCAGCAGCTTGGTTCGACTAGTTCCCGCGTACGAGCAGTACTTC
CASSLVRLVPAYEQYF
>TRBJ2-1|TRBV5-1|16|NA|once
TGCGCCAGCAGCTTGGGGTGGGGCGATTCCTACAATGAGCAGTTCTTC
CASSLGWGDSYNEQFF
>TRBJ2-7|TRBV5-1|15|TRBD2|NA
TGCGCCAGCAGCTACGTCGGGAGGAGCTCCTACGAGCAGTACTTC
CASSYVGRSSYEQYF
>TRBJ2-3|TRBV5-1|16|NA|NA
TGCGCCAGCAGCTTGGAGAGGTCGCTCCGGACAGATACGCAGTATTTT
CASSLERSLRTDTQYF
>TRBJ1-6|TRBV4-2|16|NA|NA
TGTGCCAGCAGCCTGGCTGGACCCCGAGGGCATTCCCCCCTCCACTTT
CASSLAGPRGHSPLHF
>TRBJ1-2|TRBV7-3|13|NA|NA
TGTGCCAGCAGCCCCACGGGGGGCCAAGGCTACACCTTC
CASSPTGGQGYTF
>TRBJ2-5|TRBV30|13|TRBD1|NA
TGTGCCTCTTCCCCAGGGGGCGCAGAGACCCAGTACTTC
CASSPGGAETQYF
>TRBJ1-1|TRBV6-5|15|NA|NA
TGTGCCAGCAGTTACCTTGGCAGGGTTGACACTGAAGCTTTCTTT
CASSYLGRVDTEAFF
>TRBJ1-1|TRBV30|13|TRBD1|NA
TGTGCCTGGGAGGGACAGGTAGACACTGAAGCTTTCTTT
CAWEGQVDTEAFF
>TRBJ2-3|TRBV9|16|NA|NA
TGTGCCAGCAGCCTCTTAGAGAGGGCGCTCACAGATACGCAGTATTTT
CASSLLERALTDTQYF
>TRBJ1-1|TRBV4-1|16|NA|NA
TGCGCCAGCAGCAGAGGCAGCCAAGTCATGAACACTGAAGCTTTCTTT
CASSRGSQVMNTEAFF
>TRBJ2-5|TRBV18|15|NA|NA
TGTGCCAGCTCACCGGTGGAGTTCCGTGCGGAGACCCAGTACTTC
CASSPVEFRAETQYF
>TRBJ2-5|TRBV7-2|15|NA|NA
TGTGCCAGCAGCGGTAGCGGAAGAACGCAAGAGACCCAGTACTTC
CASSGSGRTQETQYF
>TRBJ1-1|TRBV19|13|NA|NA
TGTGCCAGTAGTGATACAGTGAACACTGAAGCTTTCTTT
CASSDTVNTEAFF
>TRBJ2-7|TRBV30|15|TRBD2|NA
TGTGCCTGGAGCGATTGGACTAGCGGGGGCCACGAGCAGTACTTC
CAWSDWTSGGHEQYF
>TRBJ2-2|TRBV7-9|14|TRBD2|NA
TGTGCCAGCAACCCTAGCGGGAACACCGGGGAGCTGTTTTTT
CASNPSGNTGELFF
>TRBJ2-7|TRBV5-1|16|NA|NA
TGCGCCAGCAGCTTGGTCGTAAACGGGAAGCCCTACGAGCAGTACTTC
CASSLVVNGKPYEQYF
>TRBJ2-5|TRBV11-3|14|TRBD1|NA
TGTGCCAGCAGCCCAAGACAGGGGCTGGAGACCCAGTACTTC
CASSPRQGLETQYF
>TRBJ1-2|TRBV27|15|NA|NA
TGTGCCAGCAGTTTAGACAGGTGGAGTAGGTATGGCTACACCTTC
CASSLDRWSRYGYTF
>TRBJ2-3|TRBV18|12|TRBD1|NA
TGTGCCAGCTCCCAGGGGGCAGATACGCAGTATTTT
CASSQGADTQYF
>TRBJ2-5|TRBV10-3|16|TRBD2|NA
TGTGCCATCAGTGAGTCAGGCGGGAGGGTCCAAGAGACCCAGTACTTC
CAISESGGRVQETQYF
>TRBJ2-3|TRBV19|14|NA|NA
TGTGCCAGTAGTATGGCCCAGGGTAGAAATACGCAGTATTTT
CASSMAQGRNTQYF
>TRBJ2-3|TRBV9|14|NA|NA
TGTGCCAGCAGCGTAGACGCTATCACAGATACGCAGTATTTT
CASSVDAITDTQYF
>TRBJ1-6|TRBV4-3|18|NA|NA
TGCGCCAGCAGCCAAGATCCTCAGGGGACCCAATTGTTATCCCCCCTCCACTTT
CASSQDPQGTQLLSPLHF
>TRBJ1-3|TRBV18|16|NA|NA
TGTGCCAGCTCACCTCGGAGGGAAGCGTCCGGAAACACCATATATTTT
CASSPRREASGNTIYF
>TRBJ2-2|TRBV27|14|NA|NA
TGTGCCAGCAGTTCCCGCCCGGACACCGGGGAGCTGTTTTTT
CASSSRPDTGELFF
>TRBJ1-5|TRBV15|18|TRBD1|once
TGTGCCACCAGCAGAGATTTTAGTAGGGGGCAGGGCAATCAGCCCCAGCATTTT
CATSRDFSRGQGNQPQHF
>TRBJ2-7|TRBV19|16|NA|NA
TGTGCCAGTAGTATGGGGATAGGAGGTAGTGTATACGAGCAGTACTTC
CASSMGIGGSVYEQYF
>TRBJ1-4|TRBV7-9|17|NA|NA
TGTGCCAGCAGCTTAGACGGTTGGGACATGGTAAATGAAAAACTGTTTTTT
CASSLDGWDMVNEKLFF
>TRBJ2-7|TRBV7-9|12|NA|once
TGTGCCAGCAGCCAGGGTTCCCCCGAGCAGTACTTC
CASSQGSPEQYF